This TCR beta chain was found in a study of lung T cells in sarcoidosis with Löfgren's syndrome listed by TCRdb under 2017. With regard to the full study: Sarcoidosis was characterized as a granulomatous, predominantly pulmonary disease marked by accumulation of CD4+ T cells in bronchoalveolar lavage fluid. The repertoire analyses focused on Löfgren's syndrome patients. What the work shows at the level of the full study, not this receptor alone: In alphabeta pairing analysis, TRAV12-1 preferentially paired with TRBV2, and these paired TCRs showed CDR3 homology. Compared with control subjects, Lofgren's syndrome patients were reported to have TRAV12-1 and TRBV2 as the most expanded V gene segments. Recognition of a sarcoidosis-associated antigen was merely suggested, with the antigen itself still putative and unidentified. Multiple Lofgren's syndrome patients were reported to share TRAV12-1 and TRBV2 CDR3 motifs, a finding that suggests public CD4+ TCR repertoires.

The CDR3 measures 14 amino acids from cysteine to phenylalanine. CDR3 DNA only is kept here, 42 bases in frame from base 1. Deletion took 2 bases off V and 7 bases off J, with a span of 15 bases between the germline ends. Reading the germline V gene (reference sequence) gives CDR1 DFQATT and CDR2 SNEGSKA. The instrument was an Illumina MiSeq. Through fastp at Q25 and MiXCR, TCRdb rebuilt clones from the public reads, retaining in-frame beta chains. Rows matching on CDR3 protein sequence are summarized as one entry with the most common DNA and genes. This sample lists fewer than 80,000 distinct CDR3 sequences; about 20% were detected once. Together, the top ten hold 2% to 2.5% of the sample. This clonotype was counted ten times or more. Its antigen is not yet known. No base quality information exists; no much larger clone differs at one position.

The chain links TRBV20-1 with TRBJ1-3, with the D gene uncertain. This receptor was obtained from a human donor with sarcoidosis (Löfgren's syndrome or another form), or a control subject (not recorded which). Sequenced: CD4+ T cells from PBMCs. The CDR3 is CSARYSGKLNTIYF. The sequenced DNA is TGCAGTGCTAGATATTCGGGAAAATTGAACACCATATATTTT.